This T cell receptor beta chain is from a study of identical twins. General study findings and limits: For zero-insertion analyses, partial confounding could come from invariant MAIT and iNKT cells. Researchers reported excess low generation probability among twin-shared out-of-frame alpha sequences. Fewer insertions characterized abundant cord blood beta clonotypes, whereas memory repertoires showed none.

V lost 8 bases and J 0 bases, leaving 8 bases between the germline ends. Germline V gene lookup returns CDR1 MDHEN and CDR2 SYDVKM. The CDR3 totals 13 residues. This clonotype appeared a few times. Its antigen is not known. TCRdb re-called the 5' RACE reads with MiXCR, one entry per CDR3 protein. The sample lists some 1,600,000 distinct CDR3 sequences, about 30% seen once, with over 0.25% in the top ten. All donors were healthy Caucasians. This TCR was sampled from a newborn girl in good health. This chain links TRBV28 with TRBJ2-1, with D uncertain. Source material: cord blood. The DNA for the CDR3 is TGTGCCAGCGTGGGCAGCTCCTACAATGAGCAGTTCTTC. This gives the protein CASVGSSYNEQFF.